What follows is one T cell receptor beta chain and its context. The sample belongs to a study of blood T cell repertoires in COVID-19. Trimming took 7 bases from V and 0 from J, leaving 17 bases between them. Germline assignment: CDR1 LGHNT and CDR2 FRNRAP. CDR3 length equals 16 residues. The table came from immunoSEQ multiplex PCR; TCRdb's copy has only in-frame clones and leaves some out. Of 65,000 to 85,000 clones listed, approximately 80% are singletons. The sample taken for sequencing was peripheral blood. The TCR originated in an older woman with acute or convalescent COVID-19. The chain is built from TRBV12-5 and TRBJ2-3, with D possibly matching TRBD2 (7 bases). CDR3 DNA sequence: TGTGCTAGTGCCCCTAGGGGGGGTCTGAGCACAGATACGCAGTATTTT. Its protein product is CASAPRGGLSTDTQYF.